This record looks at one T cell receptor (beta chain) sequence and its context. Original data processing: Estimation of nucleated cell counts was performed using reference gene primer amplification. Assay used: immunoSEQ multiplex PCR; TCRdb lists only in-frame clones, some missing. V, J and clone size are those of that table, while D and trimming were read from the DNA. The table lists 200,000 to 250,000 clones, roughly 85% of them singletons, with roughly 2.2% in the top ten. During active infection, Seattle patients enrolled and were then monitored through disease. Trimming at V came to 4 bases and at J to 0 bases, leaving 7 bases not matched to a gene. Germline values: CDR1 LNHDA, CDR2 SQIVND (reference sequence). CDR3 size: 16 residues. The data belong to a study of blood T cell repertoires in COVID-19. Across the whole study: Acute and convalescent COVID-19 samples came from the United States, Italy and Spain. In each case, the material was cDNA or gDNA derived from T cells, B-cell-depleted T cells, or PBMCs.

Source material: peripheral blood. This chain joins TRBV19 and TRBJ2-3; 7 bases align to TRBD2. The sequence derives from a woman in her seventies with COVID-19, enrolled during active disease. This CDR3 is CASSNSLAASTDTQYF. CDR3 in DNA: TGTGCCAGTAGTAATAGTCTAGCGGCTAGCACAGATACGCAGTATTTT.